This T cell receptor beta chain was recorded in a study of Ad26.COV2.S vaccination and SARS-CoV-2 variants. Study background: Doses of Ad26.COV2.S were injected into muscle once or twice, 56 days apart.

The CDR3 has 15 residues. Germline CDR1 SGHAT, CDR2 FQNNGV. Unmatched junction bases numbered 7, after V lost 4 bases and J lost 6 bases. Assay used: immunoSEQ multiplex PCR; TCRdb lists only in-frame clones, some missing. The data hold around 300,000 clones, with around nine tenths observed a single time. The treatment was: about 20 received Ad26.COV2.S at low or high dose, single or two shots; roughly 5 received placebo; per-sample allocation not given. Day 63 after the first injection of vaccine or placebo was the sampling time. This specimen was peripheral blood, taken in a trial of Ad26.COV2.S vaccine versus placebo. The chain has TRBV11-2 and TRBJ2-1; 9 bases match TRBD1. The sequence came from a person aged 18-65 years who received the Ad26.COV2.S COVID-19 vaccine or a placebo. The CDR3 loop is CASSSLQDRGNEQFF. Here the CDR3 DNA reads TGTGCCAGCAGCTCCCTACAGGACAGGGGCAATGAGCAGTTCTTC.